The 5 T cell receptor beta chains given below trace back to one sample, sequenced in a study of PD-1 blockade in classical Hodgkin lymphoma. Noted time point: newly diagnosed, previously untreated cHL patient sample. CD4+ T cells were purified from thawed PBMCs by negative selection. Clones were sequenced by immunoSEQ multiplex PCR, and TCRdb holds only the in-frame ones, with some missing. The sample lists roughly 16,000 clones, about 90% occurring once. The source material was CD4+ T cells from blood. The source of these receptors is a human donor with classical Hodgkin lymphoma.

The chain employs TRBV7-3 and TRBJ2-7; 7 bases map to TRBD1. After removal of 6 bases from V and 0 bases from J, the junction contained 5 bases not matched to a gene. The germline gives CDR1 SGHTA, CDR2 FQGTGA. CDR3 length equals 14 residues. Here the CDR3 reads CASRYDRDSYEQYF. For the CDR3, the DNA is TGTGCCAGCAGATACGACAGGGACTCCTACGAGCAGTACTTC. Full variable domain (outside the CDR3, taken from reference TRBV7-3 and TRBJ2-7): GAGVSQTPSNKVTEKGKYVELRCDPISGHTALYWYRQSLGQGPEFLIYFQGTGAADDSGLPNDRFFAVRPEGSVSTLKIQRTERGDSAVYLCASRYDRDSYEQYFGPGTRLTVT.

This clone was recorded only once. V and J are TRBV10-1 and TRBJ2-7, with no clear D. This CDR3 spans 12 amino acids. Trimming took off 5 bases at V and 0 bases at J, with 5 bases between the two ends. The germline gives CDR1 WNHNN, CDR2 SYGVQD (reference sequence). The CDR3 is CASSRSSYEQYF. The CDR3 bases are TGCGCCAGCAGTCGGAGCTCCTACGAGCAGTACTTC.

CDR3 amino acids: CASSDPGLAGNTGELFF. Written as DNA, the CDR3 is TGTGCCAGCAGTGACCCGGGACTAGCGGGGAACACCGGGGAGCTGTTTTTT. V gene TRBV25-1 combines with J gene TRBJ2-2; 12 bases line up with TRBD2. The V segment lost 3 bases and the J segment 1 base; nucleotides outside the gene matches: 3. The CDR3 consists of 17 residues. Germline V CDR1 and CDR2: MGHDK, SYGVNS.

The gene calls are TRBV5-4 and TRBJ1-2; D remains unclear. The germline CDR1 and CDR2 sequences are SGHNT and YYREEE (reference sequence). The CDR3 loop spans 13 amino acids. The V gene lost 0 bases and the J gene lost 13 bases, with 16 bases spanning the gap. CDR3 region: CASSLAGQIFFTF. For the CDR3, the DNA is TGTGCCAGCAGCTTGGCGGGCCAGATCTTCTTCACCTTC.

The CDR3 region is CAWSVYGAGGPDTQYF. CDR3 DNA sequence: TGTGCCTGGAGTGTATATGGAGCGGGAGGTCCAGATACGCAGTATTTT. V gene TRBV30 combines with J gene TRBJ2-3, with 9 nucleotides matching TRBD2. The CDR3 is 16 residues long. Germline CDR1 reads GTSNPN; CDR2 reads SVGIG (reference sequence). The J segment lost 4 bases and the V segment lost 0 bases, leaving 8 bases of the junction unmatched.